The 4 T cell receptor beta chains reported below all come from one sample, sequenced in a study of blood T cell repertoires in COVID-19. TCRdb's table, derived via immunoSEQ multiplex PCR, lists solely in-frame clones and lacks some. The repertoire holds under 200,000 clones, with more than 60% as singletons. What was sequenced was peripheral blood. These receptor sequences come from a man between 60 and 75 years old with acute or convalescent COVID-19.

The chain employs TRBV29-1 and TRBJ2-7; 7 nucleotides line up with TRBD1. The germline gives CDR1 SQVTM, CDR2 ANQGSEA. Trimming cost V 7 bases and J 3 bases; bases outside gene matches: 6. The CDR3 is 12 amino acids. CDR3 region: CSARDSDYEQYF. The CDR3, as DNA: TGCAGCGCCCGGGACAGTGACTACGAGCAGTACTTC.

This clone was recorded once. The CDR3 here is CSVALLAGGFSGNTIYF. The CDR3 DNA is TGCAGCGTTGCACTCTTGGCAGGGGGCTTCTCTGGAAACACCATATATTTT. The rearrangement links TRBV29-1 to TRBJ1-3; 8 positions agree with TRBD1. The V gene's germline CDR1 is SQVTM and CDR2 ANQGSEA. Losses at the gene ends were 4 bases for V and 0 bases for J; bases not matched to a gene: 11. There are 17 residues in the CDR3.

V gene TRBV5-1 combines with J gene TRBJ2-7; 7 positions match TRBD2. The length of the CDR3 is 15 residues. Germline-derived CDR1 and CDR2 are SGHRS and YFSETQ. With 2 bases clipped from V and 6 bases from J, the junction kept 11 bases outside the gene matches. The CDR3 sequence is CASSLGLGVSPEQYF. Here the CDR3 DNA reads TGCGCCAGCAGCTTAGGACTAGGAGTTTCACCCGAGCAGTACTTC. Drawing the rest from reference TRBV5-1 and TRBJ2-7, the complete variable domain is KAGVTQTPRYLIKTRGQQVTLSCSPISGHRSVSWYQQTPGQGLQFLFEYFSETQRNKGNFPGRFSGRQFSNSRSEMNVSTLELGDSALYLCASSLGLGVSPEQYFGPGTRLTVT.

This sequence joins TRBV6-4 and TRBJ2-5; D gene uncertain. Trimming left V 0 bases short and J 2 bases short, with 10 bases between. The CDR3 runs 15 residues. Germline V gene sequence: CDR1 MRHNA, CDR2 SNTAGT. The CDR3 reads CASSDSRRSQETQYF. The CDR3 DNA is TGTGCCAGCAGTGACTCGAGGCGGTCGCAAGAGACCCAGTACTTC.